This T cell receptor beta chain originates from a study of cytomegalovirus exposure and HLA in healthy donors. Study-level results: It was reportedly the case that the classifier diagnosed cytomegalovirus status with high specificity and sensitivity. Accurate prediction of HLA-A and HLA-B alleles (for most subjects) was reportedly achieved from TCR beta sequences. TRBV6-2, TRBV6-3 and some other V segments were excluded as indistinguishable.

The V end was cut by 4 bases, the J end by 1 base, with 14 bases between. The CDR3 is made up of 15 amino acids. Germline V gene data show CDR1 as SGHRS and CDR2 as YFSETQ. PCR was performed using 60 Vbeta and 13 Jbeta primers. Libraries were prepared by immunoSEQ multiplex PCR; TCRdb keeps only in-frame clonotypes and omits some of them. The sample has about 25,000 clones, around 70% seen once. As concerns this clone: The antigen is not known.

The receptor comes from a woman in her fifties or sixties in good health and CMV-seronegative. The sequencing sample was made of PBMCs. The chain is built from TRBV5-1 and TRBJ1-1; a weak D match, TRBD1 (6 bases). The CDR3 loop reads CASSRGGGENTEAFF. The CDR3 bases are TGCGCCAGCAGCCGAGGGGGAGGGGAGAACACTGAAGCTTTCTTT. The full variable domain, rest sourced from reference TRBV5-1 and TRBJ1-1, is KAGVTQTPRYLIKTRGQQVTLSCSPISGHRSVSWYQQTPGQGLQFLFEYFSETQRNKGNFPGRFSGRQFSNSRSEMNVSTLELGDSALYLCASSRGGGENTEAFFGQGTRLTVV.